Listed here are 8 T cell receptor beta chains from one sample, sequenced in a study of cytomegalovirus exposure and HLA in healthy donors listed by TCRdb under 2017. Library creation used the immunoSEQ multiplex PCR assay. TCRdb mirrors the immuneACCESS table, restricted to in-frame sequences. Some clones are absent from its copies; in checked studies, under half trace to an unresolved V gene, and the reason for the others is unknown. For this sample the table gives more than 85,000 clones, of which roughly 88% were detected only once. The biggest ten clones account for around 1.4% of the sample. Sequencing was performed on PBMCs. The receptors shown here come from a woman between 25 and 40 years old in good health and CMV-seropositive.

This rearrangement joins TRBV11-3 to TRBJ2-1; D may be TRBD1 (6 bases). Per germline, CDR1 SGHNT and CDR2 YENEEA. The CDR3 runs 15 residues. V was shortened by 5 bases and J by 5 bases, with 16 bases between the two germline ends. The CDR3, as DNA: TGTGCCAGCAGCGTCGGGCAGGGGAGCGACAATGAGCAGTTCTTC. It encodes CASSVGQGSDNEQFF.

This chain joins TRBV9 and TRBJ2-2, with TRBD2 matching 11 bases. V was clipped by 1 base and J by 7 bases; unmatched bases: 3. Per the germline V gene, CDR1 is SGDLS and CDR2 is YYNGEE. The CDR3 has 15 residues. CDR3 DNA: TGTGCCAGCAGCGTAAGTGGACTAGCGGGCGGGGAGCTGTTTTTT. This encodes CASSVSGLAGGELFF.

The chain recombines TRBV6-1 with TRBJ2-7; D unresolved. Germline V gives CDR1 MNHNS, CDR2 SASEGT. Between the trimmed V and J ends, which lost 4 bases and 3 bases, there was a span of 4 bases. The CDR3 extends over 11 amino acids. The CDR3 DNA is TGTGCCAGCAGTGTTAACTACGAGCAGTACTTC. The encoded protein is CASSVNYEQYF.

The gene calls are TRBV30 and TRBJ2-3; maybe TRBD2 (5 bases). CDR3 length equals 14 residues. V gave up 5 bases and J gave up 1 base, with 13 bases separating them. Looked up from germline, CDR1 is GTSNPN and CDR2 is SVGIG (reference sequence). The CDR3 loop is CAWGVGEGTDTQYF. The CDR3 DNA reads TGTGCCTGGGGGGTGGGAGAAGGCACAGATACGCAGTATTTT.

This chain links TRBV9 with TRBJ2-2; 8 bases fit TRBD2. CDR3 length equals 16 residues. Germline V lookup: CDR1 SGDLS, CDR2 YYNGEE. J was trimmed by 3 bases and V by 0 bases; bases with no gene match: 4. CDR3 amino acids: CASSVEAGVYTGELFF. In DNA form, the CDR3 reads TGTGCCAGCAGCGTAGAAGCGGGGGTCTACACCGGGGAGCTGTTTTTT. Filled out from reference TRBV9 and TRBJ2-2, the complete variable domain reads DSGVTQTPKHLITATGQRVTLRCSPRSGDLSVYWYQQSLDQGLQFLIQYYNGEERAKGNILERFSAQQFPDLHSELNLSSLELGDSALYFCASSVEAGVYTGELFFGEGSRLTVL.

The rearrangement links TRBV30 to TRBJ2-3, with D possibly being TRBD2 (5 bases). Trimming left V 4 bases short and J 4 bases short, with 15 bases between. The CDR3 is 14 amino acids. Germline V gives CDR1 GTSNPN, CDR2 SVGIG (reference sequence). This CDR3 is CAWTPFLGADTQYF. CDR3 DNA: TGTGCCTGGACCCCATTCTTGGGAGCAGATACGCAGTATTTT.

In its sample, this clone was seen a few times. The V call is TRBV25-1, the J call TRBJ2-2, with D unclear. There are 13 residues in the CDR3. V gave up 2 bases and J gave up 7 bases, with 8 bases separating them. Germline CDR1 reads MGHDK; CDR2 reads SYGVNS. The chain's CDR3 is CASSEVILGELFF. CDR3 DNA: TGTGCCAGCAGTGAAGTTATTCTCGGGGAGCTGTTTTTT.

The chain has TRBV29-1 and TRBJ2-1; D possibly corresponds to TRBD1 (5 bases). The germline V gene has CDR1 SQVTM and CDR2 ANQGSEA. This CDR3 region has 15 residues. V lost 6 bases and J lost 4, with 19 bases in between. CDR3 sequence reads: CSVPLRTTNYNEQFF. The CDR3 coding sequence is TGCAGCGTCCCGCTGAGGACAACAAATTACAATGAGCAGTTCTTC.